Shown below are 9 T cell receptor beta chains from a single sample sequenced in a study of T cells in localized non-small cell lung cancer. Generated by immunoSEQ multiplex PCR, the TCRdb table keeps only in-frame clones and is missing some. The sample yields some 22,000 clones, approximately 90% seen once. Source: PBMCs, taken before any cancer treatment. Every receptor here comes from a man aged 35 to 69 with stage II lung adenocarcinoma.

CDR3 protein: CASGDYFSYEQYF. CDR3 coding DNA: TGTGCCAGCGGGGACTATTTCTCCTACGAGCAGTACTTC. This chain joins TRBV25-1 and TRBJ2-7; 7 bases align to TRBD2. Germline V gene data show CDR1 as MGHDK and CDR2 as SYGVNS. The V gene end was trimmed by 8 bases and the J gene end by 0 bases; junction bases not matched to a gene: 4. The CDR3 loop spans 13 amino acids.

The CDR3 DNA reads TGTGCCAGCAGTGCGAACACTGAAGCTTTCTTT. Translated: CASSANTEAFF. V and J are TRBV25-1 and TRBJ1-1; D is ambiguous. V was trimmed by 4 bases and J by 1 base, leaving 1 base between them. CDR1 MGHDK and CDR2 SYGVNS come from the germline V gene. The CDR3 has 11 residues.

This rearrangement joins TRBV19 to TRBJ2-1; the match to TRBD2 covers 15 bases. J was trimmed by 8 bases and V by 8 bases; bases with no gene match: 4. Per the germline V gene, CDR1 is LNHDA and CDR2 is SQIVND (reference sequence). The CDR3 is 14 amino acids. CDR3 in DNA: TGTGCCAGTCGGACTAGCGGGAGGGTCCATGAGCAGTTCTTC. Its protein product is CASRTSGRVHEQFF.

The rearrangement uses TRBV28 and TRBJ2-7; the D is unclear. V lost 6 bases, J lost 1 base, and 10 bases lay in between. This CDR3 comprises 13 residues. CDR1 and CDR2 (germline): MDHEN, SYDVKM. The CDR3 DNA follows: TGTGCCAGCAGACCGGGCGCGTCCTACGAGCAGTACTTC. Protein sequence: CASRPGASYEQYF.

The chain links TRBV9 to TRBJ2-1, with 7 bases identical to TRBD2. CDR3 length equals 16 residues. V lost 6 bases to trimming and J lost 3 bases; unmatched junction nucleotides: 12. The germline CDR1 and CDR2 sequences are SGDLS and YYNGEE. The CDR3 is CASTGRVGRDYNEQFF. The CDR3 nucleotides are TGTGCCAGCACCGGGCGAGTGGGGAGGGACTACAATGAGCAGTTCTTC.

In this sample, this clone turned up a few times. This chain links TRBV5-1 with TRBJ1-1, with 11 bases identical to TRBD1. The germline gives CDR1 SGHRS, CDR2 YFSETQ. The CDR3 runs 16 residues. V was clipped by 0 bases and J by 6 bases; unmatched bases: 7. The CDR3 DNA reads TGCGCCAGCAGCTTGGAGGGGGACAGGGGGATCTCTGAAGCTTTCTTT. Translated, it gives CASSLEGDRGISEAFF.

The chain carries TRBV25-1 and TRBJ1-2; D not certain. Germline V lookup: CDR1 MGHDK, CDR2 SYGVNS. CDR3 length: 12 residues. The V and J ends lost 6 bases and 4 bases respectively, with 9 bases between them. The CDR3 loop reads CASSPGLYGYTF. CDR3 DNA sequence: TGTGCCAGCAGCCCCGGCCTCTATGGCTACACCTTC.

The gene calls are TRBV18 and TRBJ1-2; D is unresolved. Germline V lookup: CDR1 KGHSH, CDR2 LQKENI. The CDR3 runs 16 residues. V was shortened by 0 bases and J by 4 bases, with 15 bases between the two germline ends. CDR3 protein: CASSPPAGRVAYGYTF. The DNA of the CDR3 is TGTGCCAGCTCACCACCGGCGGGCCGAGTCGCCTATGGCTACACCTTC.

This clone was recorded once. The gene calls are TRBV10-3 and TRBJ1-1; 9 bases line up with TRBD1. The CDR3 extends over 13 amino acids. The V segment lost 10 bases and the J segment 8 bases; nucleotides outside the gene matches: 11. Looked up from germline, CDR1 is ENHRY and CDR2 is SYGVKD. Written as DNA, the CDR3 is TGTGCCACCATAAGGACAGGGGAGAAGGAAGCTTTCTTT. Amino acid sequence: CATIRTGEKEAFF.